These 26 T cell receptor beta chains came from one sample sequenced in a study of T cell repertoires and HLA-DP antigens. Here immunoSEQ multiplex PCR was the method, and the copy in TCRdb shows in-frame clones only, minus some. The data hold approximately 90,000 clones, with about 89% observed a single time. These receptors have no identified antigens. The sequencing sample was made of CD4+ T cells from PBMCs. The receptor set was obtained from a man aged 50 to 59 in good health and CMV-seronegative.

The CDR3, as DNA: TGTGCCAGCAGGGCGGGGGTCGGCTATGGCTACACCTTC. Protein: CASRAGVGYGYTF. The chain employs TRBV6-5 and TRBJ1-2; D possibly corresponds to TRBD1 (5 bases). The V end was cut by 6 bases, the J end by 4 bases, with 12 bases between. The germline CDR1 and CDR2 sequences are MNHEY and SVGAGI. This CDR3 comprises 13 residues.

This sequence joins TRBV5-8 and TRBJ1-5; the match to TRBD1 covers 8 bases. Per germline, CDR1 SGHTS and CDR2 YDEGEE. Unmatched junction bases numbered 5, after V lost 4 bases and J lost 2 bases. The length of the CDR3 is 15 residues. The CDR3 reads CASSPQGAGNQPQHF. CDR3 DNA sequence: TGTGCCAGCAGCCCCCAGGGGGCAGGCAATCAGCCCCAGCATTTT.

This clone occurred once. The genes are TRBV9 and TRBJ1-4; TRBD1 aligns across 10 bases. The CDR3 consists of 18 residues. Trimming cost V 3 bases and J 7 bases; bases outside gene matches: 15. Germline lookup yields CDR1 SGDLS and CDR2 YYNGEE. CDR3 protein: CASSDGDRGIGGPEKLFF. The CDR3 DNA follows: TGTGCCAGCAGCGATGGGGACAGGGGAATCGGGGGCCCTGAAAAACTGTTTTTT.

This clone was seen only once. The chain employs TRBV6-8 and TRBJ2-5; D gene unclear. This CDR3 has 11 amino acids. Trimming stripped 6 bases from V and 1 base from J, with 3 bases between. Germline V gene data show CDR1 as MNHGY and CDR2 as SAAAGT. CDR3 nucleotides: TGTGCCAGCAGCCTCCAAGAGACCCAGTACTTC. This translates into CASSLQETQYF.

The gene calls are TRBV5-8 and TRBJ2-1, with TRBD2 identical over 11 bases. CDR1 SGHTS and CDR2 YDEGEE come from the germline V gene. With 2 bases clipped from V and 6 bases from J, the junction kept 4 bases outside the gene matches. The CDR3 runs to 15 residues. The CDR3 is CASSLILAGVNEQFF. Written as DNA, the CDR3 is TGTGCCAGCAGCTTAATACTAGCGGGGGTCAATGAGCAGTTCTTC.

This rearrangement joins TRBV14 to TRBJ1-4; maybe TRBD1 (5 bases). The CDR3 extends over 15 amino acids. V lost 3 bases and J lost 6, with 14 bases in between. CDR1 is SGHDN, CDR2 FVKESK, per germline. The CDR3: CASSQLGPLDEKLFF. CDR3 nucleotides: TGTGCCAGCAGCCAGCTGGGGCCGTTGGATGAAAAACTGTTTTTT. The full variable domain, rest sourced from reference TRBV14 and TRBJ1-4, is EAGVTQFPSHSVIEKGQTVTLRCDPISGHDNLYWYRRVMGKEIKFLLHFVKESKQDESGMPNNRFLAERTGGTYSTLKVQPAELEDSGVYFCASSQLGPLDEKLFFGSGTQLSVL.

The J gene is TRBJ2-4, the V gene TRBV6-4, with a weak D call TRBD1 (5 bases). This CDR3 spans 14 amino acids. Germline CDR1 reads MRHNA; CDR2 reads SNTAGT. V was trimmed by 3 bases and J by 8 bases, leaving 14 bases between them. The CDR3 DNA reads TGTGCCAGCAGTGAGACAGTCGCGGCCCACATTCAGTACTTC. Residues: CASSETVAAHIQYF.

The chain has TRBV6-5 and TRBJ1-1; 7 nucleotides match TRBD1. The CDR3 loop spans 14 amino acids. Trimming took 2 bases from V and 6 from J; bases not matched to a gene: 6. The germline gives CDR1 MNHEY, CDR2 SVGAGI. CDR3 residues: CASSYRGTASEAFF. CDR3 bases: TGTGCCAGCAGTTACCGCGGGACAGCCTCTGAAGCTTTCTTT.

This chain connects TRBV28 to TRBJ2-1, with TRBD2 identical over 12 bases. Germline lookup yields CDR1 MDHEN and CDR2 SYDVKM. The CDR3 contains 15 residues. The V gene end was trimmed by 2 bases and the J gene end by 7 bases; junction bases not matched to a gene: 3. CDR3 bases: TGTGCCAGCAGTTTAGGGCTAGCGGGAGGGAATGAGCAGTTCTTC. This translates into CASSLGLAGGNEQFF. The variable domain in full, completed from reference TRBV28 and TRBJ2-1, reads DVKVTQSSRYLVKRTGEKVFLECVQDMDHENMFWYRQDPGLGLRLIYFSYDVKMKEKGDIPEGYSVSREKKERFSLILESASTNQTSMYLCASSLGLAGGNEQFFGPGTRLTVL.

The gene calls are TRBV30 and TRBJ1-4; no clear D. The CDR3 is made up of 14 amino acids. Germline CDR1 is GTSNPN and CDR2 is SVGIG (reference sequence). Trimming stripped 4 bases from V and 5 bases from J, with 14 bases between. CDR3 residues: CAWNINGRNEKLFF. The DNA for the CDR3 is TGTGCCTGGAATATAAACGGAAGAAATGAAAAACTGTTTTTT.

This chain links TRBV6-6 with TRBJ2-5; D may be TRBD2 (6 bases). V was shortened by 10 bases and J by 5 bases, with 14 bases between the two germline ends. The CDR3 spans 12 residues. The germline CDR1 and CDR2 sequences are MNHNY and SVGAGI (reference sequence). CDR3 sequence: CATTEGKETQYF. The CDR3 DNA is TGTGCCACCACGGAGGGGAAGGAGACCCAGTACTTC.

V usage is TRBV2 and J usage is TRBJ2-1; D perhaps matches TRBD2 (5 bases). CDR3 size: 12 residues. V was clipped by 7 bases and J by 4 bases, with 8 bases between them. The germline V gene has CDR1 SNHLY and CDR2 FYNNEI. The CDR3 reads CASKGAYNEQFF. CDR3 bases: TGTGCCAGCAAGGGAGCGTACAATGAGCAGTTCTTC.

The chain recombines TRBV6-1 with TRBJ2-4; 8 positions match TRBD1. This CDR3 is 15 amino acids long. Germline values: CDR1 MNHNS, CDR2 SASEGT. Losses at the gene ends were 4 bases for V and 6 bases for J; bases not matched to a gene: 8. The CDR3 is CASSALSGQVNIQYF. DNA of the CDR3: TGTGCCAGCAGTGCATTATCGGGACAGGTAAACATTCAGTACTTC.

The V and J genes are TRBV11-3 and TRBJ2-5, with TRBD1 identical over 9 bases. The V segment lost 6 bases and the J segment 5 bases; nucleotides outside the gene matches: 7. This CDR3 region has 14 residues. The germline gives CDR1 SGHNT, CDR2 YENEEA. CDR3 amino acids: CASSTGGQGETQYF. Here the CDR3 DNA reads TGTGCCAGCAGTACTGGGGGACAGGGCGAGACCCAGTACTTC.

V gene TRBV2 combines with J gene TRBJ1-2, with TRBD1 matching over 9 bases. The J segment lost 2 bases and the V segment lost 6 bases, leaving 7 bases of the junction unmatched. The CDR3 covers 15 residues. Looked up from germline, CDR1 is SNHLY and CDR2 is FYNNEI. The CDR3 DNA reads as TGTGCCAGCAGCGATACCGGGACAGGGAACTATGGCTACACCTTC. This codes for CASSDTGTGNYGYTF.

The gene calls are TRBV14 and TRBJ2-3, with 8 positions matching TRBD1. This CDR3 has 16 amino acids. The ends lost 3 bases at V and 3 bases at J; junction bases unmatched: 8. The V gene's germline CDR1 is SGHDN and CDR2 FVKESK. This CDR3 reads CASSHRTGTGTDTQYF. The DNA for the CDR3 is TGTGCCAGCAGCCACCGGACAGGGACTGGGACAGATACGCAGTATTTT.

The chain couples TRBV2 to TRBJ2-7, with D possibly being TRBD1 (6 bases). Germline V gives CDR1 SNHLY, CDR2 FYNNEI. There are 13 residues in the CDR3. V gave up 6 bases and J gave up 2 bases, with 11 bases separating them. The CDR3 DNA is TGTGCCAGCAGCGCCGGGACACCCTACGAGCAGTACTTC. Encoded protein: CASSAGTPYEQYF.

The rearrangement joins TRBV11-2 to TRBJ1-1; no definite D call. Trimming took off 1 base at V and 5 bases at J, with 8 bases between the two ends. Germline CDR1 and CDR2: SGHAT and FQNNGV. There are 13 residues in the CDR3. The CDR3 DNA is TGTGCCAGCAGCTTAGTTTTTGGTACTGAAGCTTTCTTT. Translated: CASSLVFGTEAFF.

This chain connects TRBV11-1 to TRBJ2-7; 9 nucleotides line up with TRBD2. The CDR3 spans 15 residues. V lost 4 bases to trimming and J lost 6 bases; unmatched junction nucleotides: 10. The germline V gene encodes CDR1 SGHAT and CDR2 FQDESV (reference sequence). Here the CDR3 DNA reads TGTGCCAGCAGCTCAGGCGGGGGGGCTTTACGCGAGCAGTACTTC. Translated: CASSSGGGALREQYF.

The chain combines TRBV7-2 with TRBJ2-1; no firm D call. The CDR3 has 11 residues. The V end was cut by 8 bases, the J end by 6 bases, with 8 bases between. From germline, CDR1 is SGHTA and CDR2 FQGNSA. The CDR3 spells CASGIGNEQFF. For the CDR3, the DNA is TGTGCCAGCGGGATAGGCAATGAGCAGTTCTTC.

This clone appeared a few times. The chain links TRBV9 to TRBJ2-5; possible D gene TRBD1, 5 bases. The CDR3 has 14 amino acids. CDR1 SGDLS and CDR2 YYNGEE come from the germline V gene. V lost 1 base and J 6 bases, leaving 13 bases between the germline ends. This CDR3 reads CASSVSSMGQTQYF. CDR3 nucleotides: TGTGCCAGCAGCGTAAGTTCGATGGGGCAGACCCAGTACTTC.

The V and J genes are TRBV28 and TRBJ1-1; TRBD1 might be the D (6 bases). This CDR3 has 15 residues. Trimming removed 2 bases at V and 3 bases at J, with 13 bases between. Germline V CDR1 and CDR2: MDHEN, SYDVKM. CDR3 region: CASSLRGRVYTEAFF. CDR3 DNA sequence: TGTGCCAGCAGTTTACGGGGGCGAGTTTACACTGAAGCTTTCTTT.

This clone ranks as medium-sized (0.01 to 0.1%). The chain employs TRBV5-3 and TRBJ2-7, with a tentative D call TRBD1 (5 bases). TRBV5-3 is recorded as an ORF, its role being uncertain. Deletions cut 0 bases from V and 0 bases from J, with 7 bases between. CDR3 length: 14 residues. CDR3 sequence (DNA): TGTGCCAGAAGCTTGGAAGGGGCCTCCTACGAGCAGTACTTC. It translates to CARSLEGASYEQYF.

This clone came up a few times. The gene calls are TRBV7-9 and TRBJ1-6; D possibly corresponds to TRBD1 (5 bases). Germline V gives CDR1 SEHNR, CDR2 FQNEAQ (reference sequence). CDR3 length: 14 amino acids. Trimming pared 5 bases from V and 6 bases from J, leaving 11 bases between. CDR3 coding DNA: TGTGCCAGCAGCATCCAGGGTTTTAATTCACCCCTCCACTTT. It translates to CASSIQGFNSPLHF.

This chain connects TRBV10-3 to TRBJ1-1; D is perhaps TRBD1 (5 bases). Germline CDR1 reads ENHRY; CDR2 reads SYGVKD. The V end was cut by 3 bases, the J end by 2 bases, with 10 bases between. The CDR3 contains 14 residues. CDR3 protein: CAISDNQGNTEAFF. For the CDR3, the DNA is TGTGCCATCAGTGACAACCAGGGTAACACTGAAGCTTTCTTT.

The rearrangement joins TRBV5-1 to TRBJ2-7; TRBD1 matches at 7 bases. The germline CDR1 and CDR2 sequences are SGHRS and YFSETQ. This CDR3 is built from 16 residues. With V trimmed by 1 base and J by 3 bases, 10 bases remained unmatched. This CDR3 is CASSLLVGAGGYEQYF. CDR3 coding DNA: TGCGCCAGCAGCTTGTTAGTAGGGGCAGGGGGCTACGAGCAGTACTTC. The variable domain in full, with the rest retrieved from reference TRBV5-1 and TRBJ2-7, is KAGVTQTPRYLIKTRGQQVTLSCSPISGHRSVSWYQQTPGQGLQFLFEYFSETQRNKGNFPGRFSGRQFSNSRSEMNVSTLELGDSALYLCASSLLVGAGGYEQYFGPGTRLTVT.